This T cell receptor (beta chain) is from a study of control samples from healthy donors and cancer patients. Sequencing used immunoSEQ multiplex PCR; TCRdb keeps in-frame clones, though not all of them. The table shows fewer than 200,000 clones, with 90% to 95% occurring only once. Germline V gene sequence: CDR1 SGHTA, CDR2 FQGNSA. The CDR3 totals 14 residues. After removal of 5 bases from V and 3 bases from J, the junction contained 5 bases not matched to a gene. What was sequenced was blood. The chain links TRBV7-2 to TRBJ2-7; the match to TRBD1 covers 9 bases. This receptor was identified in a man between 25 and 39 years old in good health. This chain's CDR3 is CASSRWDRDYEQYF. DNA for the CDR3: TGTGCCAGCAGCCGCTGGGACAGGGACTACGAGCAGTACTTC.